This TCR beta chain was obtained from a study of cytomegalovirus exposure and HLA in healthy donors (dated by TCRdb to the late 2010s). Regarding the study in general: In an earlier analysis of roughly 590 of the donors, 250 to 350 Gb of sequence data and some 120 million unique TCR beta sequences from about 190 million T cells were reported. An early release that covered approximately 600 HLA-typed donors contained around 300 gigabases of sequencing data and 85 million to 100 million unique TCR sequences. Of the roughly 400 genotyped donors, around 81% fell in the genetic ancestry cluster associated with self-reported Caucasian donors. The study aimed to test whether cataloging public T cell receptors could reveal signatures of past pathogen exposure. The T cell repertoires of under 750 subjects were profiled by immunosequencing and related to cytomegalovirus serostatus. Along with the 666-subject first cohort, a separate validation cohort of over a hundred different subjects was used. To predict cytomegalovirus infection status, the study brought together high-throughput TCR immunosequencing, statistical association of individual TCRs with disease status, and machine learning. To study patterns of TCR occurrence, a later analysis re-analyzed previously published TCR beta repertoires from 500 to 850 donors and added high-resolution HLA genotyping. The later analysis used no new phenotypic data to find candidate immune exposures, relying instead on TCR beta sequences and their occurrence across donors. An earlier analysis of 587 of the donors applied high-throughput TCR beta sequencing to assess whether each TCR beta V gene segment acted as functional or pseudogenic. Donor age, sex, ethnicity and CMV serostatus were compiled together with the repertoire data. Genome-wide SNP genotypes for about 60% of the roughly 700 donors were used in a later genetic analysis, which treated that subset as a discovery cohort. Every repertoire in the discovery cohort had been generated on one and the same sequencing platform. HLA typing covered class I and class II loci at four-digit resolution. Typing coverage varied by locus: about 629-640 donors for A, B, C, DRB1 and DQB1; 522 for DQA1; nearly 610 for DPA1; some 470 for DPB1. About five DR-DQ haplotypes were treated as single units for association and clustering because of strong linkage in the cohort. On average, roughly 240,000 unique TCR beta nucleotide sequences were sequenced per donor among a few hundred genotyped donors of the cohort, with 15% to 20% of those sequences being non-productive.

What the study reported, not specific to this receptor: A total of 150 to 200 TCR beta chains were listed by the study as associated with cytomegalovirus. Some IMGT-functional V segments, including TRBV6-2 and TRBV6-3, could not be told apart with the 87-base-pair reads, so those segments were excluded. Presence/absence analyses assumed roughly uniform sequencing depth across donors, an assumption that may not hold. The authors suggested that the approach could potentially be extended to other disease states and immunological phenotypes. A later genetic analysis associated a missense DCLRE1C variant with V-gene and J-gene trimming of TCR beta chains, and an independent cohort replicated the association. Strong co-occurrence of HLA alleles, especially DR and DQ, made assigning TCR associations to individual alleles difficult. A further reported finding was that TCR beta sequences accurately predicted the HLA-A and HLA-B alleles for most subjects in the first cohort. Most TCR sequences were seen in very few donors, while some public TCRs were found in many individuals. Three of the identified cytomegalovirus-associated TCR beta chains were confirmed in vitro to be specific for cytomegalovirus antigens. Most CMV-associated TCR beta chains appeared to be HLA-restricted in a later analysis, and the HLA associations seemed to be driven largely by CMV exposure. The cohort was sequenced for TCR beta chains only, and without alpha or paired-chain data the features that could be detected were limited. Because HLA typing was unavailable for some donors at each locus, only the typed subset was used in association tests. Linkage disequilibrium might explain the correlated functional status among segregating V segments, but an unknown experimental factor could not be excluded. A later analysis reported that several top co-occurrence clusters appeared linked to parvovirus B19, influenza, CMV and Epstein-Barr virus. The earlier analysis of a few hundred of the donors excluded approximately 15 rarely observed V segments, including chromosome 9 orphons, because counts were too low. In a later analysis, the rate of TCR association differed among HLA loci, with DRB1 alleles having the most associated TCRs and HLA-C alleles having the fewest. Cytomegalovirus status was reported to be diagnosed by the classifier with high specificity and sensitivity in both the original and validation cohorts. In a later genetic analysis, fewer N-insertions in productive TCRs were reported among donors in an Asian-associated ancestry cluster than the roughly 700-donor mean. For the cohort, immune exposure information was limited to CMV serostatus. A cluster of highly shared sequence variants was judged likely to be a technical artifact of the sequencing pipeline. In an earlier analysis of several hundred of the donors, most TCR beta V segments were observed in productive rearrangements about 87% or about 30% of the time, broadly matching IMGT annotations. Specific HLA alleles were associated with over 15,000 TCR beta sequences at a false discovery rate of 0.05 in a later analysis. In a later analysis, HLA-associated TCR beta chains were found to be more clonally expanded and to have lower generation probabilities than equally common non-associated chains.

This clone was found a few times. Its binding antigen is unknown. Base qualities are missing; no much larger clone stands one base away. Measured from the cysteine to the phenylalanine, the CDR3 is 17 residues long. Only CDR3 DNA remains: 51 bases, in frame from the first base. The germline V gene sets CDR1 to SGHRS and CDR2 to YFSETQ. V is trimmed back by 4 bases and J by 0 bases, and the junction contains 6 bases that no gene match accounts for. The cohort consisted of approximately 670 healthy bone marrow donors. Cohort members were all nominally healthy when sampled, although unrecorded immune exposures were likely present. The donor was CMV seronegative and belonged to the group of 320 or so seronegative cohort members. A peripheral blood sample was collected from each donor, and TCR beta sequencing was performed on peripheral blood mononuclear cells. Genomic DNA extraction from the blood cell samples was performed with the Qiagen DNeasy Blood Extraction Kit.

Library creation used the immunoSEQ multiplex PCR assay. A mixture of 60 forward primers for TCR Vbeta segments and 13 reverse primers for TCR Jbeta segments was used in the multiplex PCR. A multiplex PCR assay on genomic DNA amplified the CDR3 region of rearranged TCR beta genes. Amplified TCR beta libraries were sequenced as 87-base-pair reads on the Illumina HiSeq System. As for the original processing: A later analysis counted 65 million to 90 million unique TCR beta chains across the 600 to 850 repertoires, and some 11 million of these chains were shared by at least two donors. Raw reads were error-corrected and collapsed into unique sequences by a nearest-neighbor algorithm in which closely related sequences were merged to remove PCR and sequencing errors. V, D and J gene segments were assigned by aligning CDR3 sequences to IMGT reference sequences. For a sequence to be retained, at least a six-nucleotide match to both a V gene segment and a J gene segment was required. A rearrangement was called productive if the CDR3 had no stop codons and remained in frame with V and J, and every other rearrangement was called non-productive. CDR3 was defined according to IMGT convention as the region running from the second conserved V-encoded cysteine to the conserved J-encoded phenylalanine. Sequences without an unambiguous match to a single V gene segment were excluded from the earlier analysis of a few hundred of the donors. An earlier analysis of 587 of the donors classified V segments as functional when productive rearrangements were above 56.7% and as segregating when the standard deviation between donors was above 5%. To diagnose cytomegalovirus status from the catalog of TCR beta chain sequences, a statistical classification framework was built. In a later analysis, TCR nucleotide sequences were compared against IMGT/GENE-DB human TR gene sequences so that V and J genes could be assigned. The TCRdist pipeline was used in a later analysis to assign CDR3 sequences and most-parsimonious VDJ recombination scenarios. A later analysis defined each TCR beta chain by its CDR3 amino acid sequence plus V-gene family, and excluded reads lacking a unique V-gene family. A later analysis removed several hundred highly shared, low-generation-probability nucleotide sequences to deal with suspected cross-contamination and a sequencing artifact. In a later analysis, a clonal expansion index was calculated for each public chain from normalized within-repertoire ranks of inferred template counts. Generation probabilities in a later analysis came from a VDJ recombination model fitted to out-of-frame rearrangements, and those results were checked against IGoR. In a later analysis, TCR-TCR, TCR-HLA and TCR-CMV co-occurrence was scored with hypergeometric tests, and a repertoire-size bias correction was applied to TCR pairs. A later analysis estimated false discovery rates by permuting HLA or CMV assignments 20 times. In a later analysis, co-occurring TCRs were grouped with DBSCAN, and TCRdist sequence similarity was added when clustering was performed within HLA-allele-positive subsets. Repertoires with fewer than 30,000 or more than 120,000 public chains were left out of co-occurrence clustering, as were about 5 repertoires with anomalous nucleotide sharing. TCRdb limited this immuneACCESS table to in-frame rearrangements with V and J called. A share of clones is missing; checked studies link under half to unresolved V genes, and the rest is unexplained. The DNA gave D and trimming, while V, J and clone size come from that table. This sample gives fewer than 150,000 clones in total; approximately 15% of them show up just once. The ten largest clones take up 1.9% of the sample.

Specimen: PBMCs. Rearrangement joined TRBV5-1 to TRBJ1-3; 11 nucleotides in the junction match TRBD1. The TCR was taken from a woman younger than 30 in good health and CMV-seronegative. The nucleotide sequence is given as TGCGCCAGCAGCCGGACAGGGGGCCAGAGCTCTGGAAACACCATATATTTT. Its translation reads: CASSRTGGQSSGNTIYF.